One sample yielded the 17 T cell receptor beta chains listed below, sequenced in a study of healthy donors' naive CD4 and CD8 T cells. Each TCR library used 500 ng of total RNA and a linear amplification protocol. TCRdb reprocessed the reads via MiXCR and lists one record per CDR3 protein. Of about 180,000 distinct CDR3 sequences in the sample, about 74% were seen once. Sequenced input: naive CD4+ and CD8+ T cells sorted from blood, pooled from several donors. These receptors were obtained from a pool of human donors in good health; the sample pools cells from several healthy donors.

The J gene is TRBJ2-7, the V gene TRBV6-5; 9 bases fit TRBD1. Germline V gives CDR1 MNHEY, CDR2 SVGAGI. This CDR3 has 14 amino acids. V lost 5 bases to trimming and J lost 5 bases; unmatched junction nucleotides: 7. CDR3: CASSPGQGRNEQYF. The CDR3 nucleotides are TGTGCCAGCAGTCCTGGACAGGGGAGAAACGAGCAGTACTTC.

This chain connects TRBV27 to TRBJ2-7; D possibly corresponds to TRBD2 (5 bases). V lost 8 bases to trimming and J lost 7 bases, with 12 bases between them. Germline V gives CDR1 MNHEY, CDR2 SMNVEV (reference sequence). The CDR3 has 11 amino acids. CDR3 in amino acids: CASGFREEQYF. The CDR3 coding sequence is TGTGCCAGCGGATTTAGGGAGGAGCAGTACTTC.

The chain employs TRBV29-1 and TRBJ2-2; the D gene could be TRBD1 or TRBD2 (6 bases each). This CDR3 spans 13 amino acids. CDR1 SQVTM and CDR2 ANQGSEA come from the germline V gene. V lost 4 bases, J lost 7 bases, and 13 bases lay in between. CDR3 residues: CSVVWGAGGELFF. Written as DNA, the CDR3 is TGCAGCGTTGTTTGGGGGGCCGGCGGGGAGCTGTTTTTT.

The V and J genes are TRBV4-3 and TRBJ2-3; D unclear. Trimming left V 0 bases short and J 1 base short, with 5 bases between. The CDR3 length is 14 residues. CDR1 and CDR2 (germline): LGHNA, YSLEER. CDR3 amino acids: CASSQDQGTDTQYF. The CDR3 bases are TGCGCCAGCAGCCAAGATCAGGGCACAGATACGCAGTATTTT.

V is TRBV29-1 and J is TRBJ1-4; 7 bases align to TRBD1. The V segment lost 1 base and the J segment 8 bases; nucleotides outside the gene matches: 1. Germline V CDR1 and CDR2: SQVTM, ANQGSEA. The CDR3 runs 12 residues. CDR3 protein: CSVEAQGEKLFF. CDR3 DNA: TGCAGCGTTGAAGCACAGGGGGAAAAACTGTTTTTT. The variable domain in full, with the rest retrieved from reference TRBV29-1 and TRBJ1-4, is SAVISQKPSRDICQRGTSLTIQCQVDSQVTMMFWYRQQPGQSLTLIATANQGSEATYESGFVIDKFPISRPNLTFSTLTVSNMSPEDSSIYLCSVEAQGEKLFFGSGTQLSVL.

V is TRBV12-3 or TRBV12-4 and J is TRBJ2-2; perhaps TRBD1 as D (5 bases). The ends were cut back, 6 bases at V and 11 bases at J, with 19 bases in the middle. The CDR3 is made up of 14 amino acids. CDR3 DNA sequence: TGTGCCAGCAGGACCTGGGGCGGTTTAGGCGAGCTGTTTTTT. Translating gives CASRTWGGLGELFF.

This clonotype showed up just once. V and J are TRBV20-1 and TRBJ2-1; TRBD2 matches at 9 bases. The CDR3 totals 15 residues. V was pared by 5 bases and J by 6 bases, with 11 bases of the junction left unmatched. CDR1 is DFQATT and CDR2 is SNEGSKA in the germline V gene (reference sequence). CDR3 nucleotides: TGCAGTGCTGCTGGCGGACTAGCGATGGGCAATGAGCAGTTCTTC. It yields the protein CSAAGGLAMGNEQFF.

This rearrangement joins TRBV7-8 to TRBJ2-7; 7 positions agree with TRBD2. This CDR3 comprises 14 residues. Germline trimming cut 1 base from V and 3 bases from J; bases unmatched to any gene: 3. Germline V gene sequence: CDR1 SGHVS, CDR2 FQNEAQ. The DNA of the CDR3 is TGTGCCAGCAGCTTAGGAAGCGGGAACTACGAGCAGTACTTC. Translated, it gives CASSLGSGNYEQYF.

This clonotype was counted only a few times. The chain employs TRBV27 and TRBJ2-7; 7 bases line up with TRBD1. Trimming cost V 5 bases and J 2 bases; bases outside gene matches: 3. CDR1 is MNHEY and CDR2 is SMNVEV in the germline V gene (reference sequence). This CDR3 has 13 residues. CDR3 in DNA: TGTGCCAGCAGTAGGGACAGTACCTACGAGCAGTACTTC. This sequence encodes CASSRDSTYEQYF.

CDR3 sequence reads: CSVQGRQETQYF. The CDR3 nucleotides read TGCAGCGTACAGGGGCGGCAAGAGACCCAGTACTTC. The J gene is TRBJ2-5, the V gene TRBV29-1; 7 bases are a match to TRBD1. There are 12 residues in the CDR3. From germline, CDR1 is SQVTM and CDR2 ANQGSEA. Trimming cost V 6 bases and J 2 bases; bases outside gene matches: 3.

The rearrangement joins TRBV24-1 to TRBJ2-5; possible D gene TRBD1, 5 bases. The CDR3 is 13 amino acids. The germline V gene encodes CDR1 KGHDR and CDR2 SFDVKD. Trimming stripped 5 bases from V and 5 bases from J, with 11 bases between. CDR3 amino acids: CATSGQGVETQYF. Written as DNA, the CDR3 is TGTGCCACCAGTGGGCAGGGTGTGGAGACCCAGTACTTC.

V is TRBV6-1 and J is TRBJ1-1; perhaps TRBD1 as D (6 bases). CDR3 size: 17 residues. Germline CDR1 reads MNHNS; CDR2 reads SASEGT. Trimming took 5 bases from V and 2 from J, leaving 21 bases between them. In DNA form, the CDR3 reads TGTGCCAGCAGTTACCCGGACAGTCGGGTACTTAACACTGAAGCTTTCTTT. It is translated as CASSYPDSRVLNTEAFF.

This chain uses TRBV6-5 with TRBJ2-3, with D perhaps matching TRBD2 (6 bases). The CDR3 runs 12 residues. The V end was cut by 6 bases, the J end by 11 bases, with 15 bases between. The germline CDR1 and CDR2 sequences are MNHEY and SVGAGI. CDR3 sequence reads: CASSGRRGEQYF. CDR3 nucleotide sequence: TGTGCCAGCAGCGGGAGACGGGGAGAGCAGTATTTT.

This clonotype appeared a few times. The chain employs TRBV14 and TRBJ2-5; D may be TRBD1 (5 bases). The length of the CDR3 is 13 residues. The V gene's germline CDR1 is SGHDN and CDR2 FVKESK. V lost 4 bases and J 4 bases, leaving 10 bases between the germline ends. The CDR3 DNA is TGTGCCAGCAGCCTCTACAGGAGAGAGACCCAGTACTTC. It codes for CASSLYRRETQYF.

V gene TRBV30 combines with J gene TRBJ1-1; D not resolved. Per the germline V gene, CDR1 is GTSNPN and CDR2 is SVGIG (reference sequence). The CDR3 loop spans 13 amino acids. The V and J ends lost 4 bases and 1 base respectively, with 10 bases between them. The CDR3 bases are TGTGCCTGGACTTGGCAGCAGAACACTGAAGCTTTCTTT. It translates to CAWTWQQNTEAFF.

V gene TRBV6-2 or TRBV6-3 combines with J gene TRBJ1-1; D unresolved. Germline V gene lookup returns CDR1 MNHEY and CDR2 SVGEGT. Trimming took off 6 bases at V and 1 base at J, with 9 bases between the two ends. The CDR3 runs 13 residues. The CDR3: CASRQPGNTEAFF. DNA for the CDR3: TGTGCCAGCAGGCAGCCCGGGAACACTGAAGCTTTCTTT.

The V gene is TRBV4-2, the J gene TRBJ2-1; perhaps TRBD2 as D (6 bases). The CDR3 consists of 15 residues. Trimming left V 1 base short and J 1 base short, with 8 bases between. CDR1 and CDR2 (germline): LGHNA, YNFKEQ. Written as DNA, the CDR3 is TGTGCCAGCAGCCAAGCTCGGGAGTCCTACAATGAGCAGTTCTTC. It translates to CASSQARESYNEQFF.